This T cell receptor (beta chain) was recorded in a study of immune characterization of retroperitoneal liposarcoma. TCRdb recomputed calls from the PCR reads with MiXCR, one row per CDR3 protein. The repertoire consists of about 7,600 distinct CDR3 sequences, with around 42% occurring once and the leading ten covering 8% to 13%. This clonotype was sampled from a male donor with retroperitoneal liposarcoma. Material: tumor tissue.

CDR3 bases: TGTGCCAGCAGACGGGACTTTCTGCGCGGCCCGCAAGAGACCCAGTACTTC. Protein product: CASRRDFLRGPQETQYF. The genes are TRBV27 and TRBJ2-5, with D possibly matching TRBD2 (6 bases). Trimming shortened V by 6 bases and J by 2 bases, and 22 bases separated the two germline ends. The CDR3 length is 17 residues. Germline V lookup: CDR1 MNHEY, CDR2 SMNVEV (reference sequence).